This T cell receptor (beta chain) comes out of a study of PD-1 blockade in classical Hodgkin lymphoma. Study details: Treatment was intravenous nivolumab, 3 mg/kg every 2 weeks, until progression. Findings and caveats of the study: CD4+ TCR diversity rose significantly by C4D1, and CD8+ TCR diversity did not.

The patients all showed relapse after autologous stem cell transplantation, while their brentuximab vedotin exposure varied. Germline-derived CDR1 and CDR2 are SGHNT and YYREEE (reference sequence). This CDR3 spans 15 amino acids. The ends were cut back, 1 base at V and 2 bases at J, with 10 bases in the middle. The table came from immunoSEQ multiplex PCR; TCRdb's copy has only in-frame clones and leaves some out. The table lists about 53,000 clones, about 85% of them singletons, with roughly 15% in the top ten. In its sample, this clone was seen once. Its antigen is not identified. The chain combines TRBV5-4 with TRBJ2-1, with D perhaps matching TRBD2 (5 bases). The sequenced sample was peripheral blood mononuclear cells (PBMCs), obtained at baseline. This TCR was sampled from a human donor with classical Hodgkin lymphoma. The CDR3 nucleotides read TGTGCCAGCAGCTTGTCAGCGGCTACCTACAATGAGCAGTTCTTC. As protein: CASSLSAATYNEQFF.